Presented here are 18 T cell receptor beta chains from one specimen sequenced in a study of OX40 agonist ivuxolimab in advanced cancers. The receptor library was made with the immunoSEQ multiplex PCR assay. This immuneACCESS table, as held by TCRdb, lists in-frame sequences with V and J called but not all clones. Of the missing ones, under half trace to an unresolved V gene in checked studies; the others have no known cause. Across this sample there are tens of thousands of clones, with approximately 86% seen only once. Of the sample, around 6% falls within the top ten clones. The specimen comprised CD4+ or CD8+ T cells sorted from blood, sampled in a trial of the OX40 agonist ivuxolimab. The receptors were sampled from an adult with an advanced solid tumor such as melanoma, head and neck, liver or kidney cancer.

This clone has a single count. The chain employs TRBV6-6 and TRBJ1-5; weak D call: TRBD1 (5 bases). V lost 0 bases, J lost 9 bases, and 9 bases lay in between. The CDR3 covers 13 residues. Germline CDR1 reads MNHNY; CDR2 reads SVGAGI (reference sequence). The CDR3 is CASSYSEGRPQHF. The DNA of the CDR3 is TGTGCCAGCAGTTACTCGGAGGGACGGCCCCAGCATTTT.

The J gene is TRBJ2-1, the V gene TRBV5-1, with 11 bases matching TRBD2. The CDR3 totals 17 residues. Trimming cost V 0 bases and J 3 bases; bases outside gene matches: 5. Germline CDR1 is SGHRS and CDR2 is YFSETQ. The chain's CDR3 is CASSLATLAGGYNEQFF. CDR3 in DNA: TGCGCCAGCAGCTTGGCCACCCTAGCGGGGGGCTACAATGAGCAGTTCTTC.

The J gene is TRBJ2-2, the V gene TRBV7-2, with D uncertain. The CDR3 runs 12 residues. With 2 bases removed from V and 6 bases from J, the gap between germline ends came to 4 bases. The germline V gene encodes CDR1 SGHTA and CDR2 FQGNSA. The chain's CDR3 is CASSLSAGELFF. The CDR3 DNA sequence: TGTGCCAGCAGCTTATCCGCCGGGGAGCTGTTTTTT. Together with reference TRBV7-2 and TRBJ2-2, the CDR3 gives the full variable domain: GAGVSQSPSNKVTEKGKDVELRCDPISGHTALYWYRQSLGQGLEFLIYFQGNSAPDKSGLPSDRFSAERTGGSVSTLTIQRTQQEDSAVYLCASSLSAGELFFGEGSRLTVL.

The V and J genes are TRBV7-9 and TRBJ1-5; possibly TRBD1 for D (5 bases). V was clipped by 5 bases and J by 3 bases, with 20 bases between them. The CDR3 has 17 residues. Germline lookup yields CDR1 SEHNR and CDR2 FQNEAQ (reference sequence). DNA for the CDR3: TGTGCCAGCAGCCCGACGGGCGGGGGACTTCACAATCAGCCCCAGCATTTT. Its translation: CASSPTGGGLHNQPQHF.

The rearrangement joins TRBV27 to TRBJ1-1; 9 bases agree with TRBD1. Germline V gives CDR1 MNHEY, CDR2 SMNVEV (reference sequence). V was pared by 6 bases and J by 6 bases, with 5 bases of the junction left unmatched. The CDR3 loop spans 13 amino acids. The chain's CDR3 is CASRRDRAAEAFF. As DNA, the CDR3 is TGTGCCAGCAGACGGGACAGGGCGGCTGAAGCTTTCTTT.

The gene calls are TRBV28 and TRBJ1-1; 8 bases fit TRBD1. CDR3 length: 14 amino acids. The trim removed 6 bases at V and 1 base at J, leaving 4 bases unmatched. The germline CDR1 and CDR2 sequences are MDHEN and SYDVKM. CDR3 in DNA: TGTGCCAGCAGACTTGGACAGGGGAACACTGAAGCTTTCTTT. This codes for CASRLGQGNTEAFF.

This sequence joins TRBV7-3 and TRBJ2-7, with a weak D call TRBD1 (6 bases). Trimming removed 2 bases from V and 0 bases from J, with 8 bases in between. CDR1 is SGHTA, CDR2 FQGTGA, per germline. The CDR3 covers 14 residues. Here the CDR3 reads CASSLDRYSYEQYF. DNA of the CDR3: TGTGCCAGCAGCTTAGACAGGTACTCCTACGAGCAGTACTTC.

The chain uses TRBV5-4 and TRBJ1-1; perhaps TRBD1 as D (5 bases). Germline CDR1 reads SGHNT; CDR2 reads YYREEE (reference sequence). Trimming shortened V by 5 bases and J by 1 base, and 12 bases separated the two germline ends. The CDR3 is 14 amino acids. CDR3 DNA sequence: TGTGCCAGCAGTTCGATGGGGGGGAACACTGAAGCTTTCTTT. Translated: CASSSMGGNTEAFF.

CDR3 region: CASSIRDSSPLHF. In nucleotides, the CDR3 is TGTGCCAGCAGCATTCGGGACAGTTCACCCCTCCACTTT. The chain combines TRBV7-8 with TRBJ1-6, with TRBD1 identical over 7 bases. V dropped 5 bases and J dropped 9; count of bases not matched to a gene: 4. Germline assignment: CDR1 SGHVS and CDR2 FQNEAQ. The length of the CDR3 is 13 residues.

The rearrangement joins TRBV7-2 to TRBJ2-4; TRBD1 agrees at 7 bases. The J segment lost 1 base and the V segment lost 1 base, leaving 7 bases of the junction unmatched. The germline gives CDR1 SGHTA, CDR2 FQGNSA. This CDR3 contains 17 residues. CDR3 sequence: CASSLEGGGRAKNIQYF. Here the CDR3 DNA reads TGTGCCAGCAGCTTAGAAGGGGGCGGACGGGCCAAAAACATTCAGTACTTC.

The chain couples TRBV5-6 to TRBJ1-1; a weak D match, TRBD1 (6 bases). V was cut by 0 bases and J by 3 bases, with 12 bases left in between. The CDR3 extends over 15 amino acids. Germline-derived CDR1 and CDR2 are SGHDT and YYEEEE. The CDR3 protein is CASSLAGTHDTEAFF. The CDR3 region has the DNA TGTGCCAGCAGCTTGGCAGGGACACATGACACTGAAGCTTTCTTT.

The chain couples TRBV19 to TRBJ1-2; D is unresolved. The V and J ends lost 7 bases and 8 bases respectively, with 11 bases between them. The CDR3 covers 11 residues. In germline, CDR1 is LNHDA, CDR2 SQIVND (reference sequence). The DNA of the CDR3 is TGTGCCAGTAAGACACCGGAGGGCTACACCTTC. This codes for CASKTPEGYTF.

The chain employs TRBV6-5 and TRBJ1-1, with 11 bases fitting TRBD1. The CDR3 has 14 residues. V dropped 2 bases and J dropped 4; count of bases not matched to a gene: 0. Germline V lookup: CDR1 MNHEY, CDR2 SVGAGI. The CDR3 region has the DNA TGTGCCAGCAGTTACGGGACAGGGGGCACTGAAGCTTTCTTT. Amino acid sequence: CASSYGTGGTEAFF.

The chain is built from TRBV10-3 and TRBJ2-3; D is uncertain. The CDR3 spans 13 residues. V lost 8 bases to trimming and J lost 2 bases, with 11 bases between them. CDR1 and CDR2 (germline): ENHRY, SYGVKD. The CDR3 protein is CAIAYGPTDTQYF. CDR3 coding DNA: TGTGCCATCGCATACGGCCCCACAGATACGCAGTATTTT.

The chain couples TRBV4-2 to TRBJ1-4; TRBD1 matches at 7 bases. This CDR3 region has 15 residues. From germline, CDR1 is LGHNA and CDR2 YNFKEQ. V lost 4 bases, J lost 4 bases, and 6 bases stayed unmatched. The CDR3: CASSPRQGFNEKLFF. The CDR3 nucleotides read TGTGCCAGCAGCCCGAGACAGGGCTTTAATGAAAAACTGTTTTTT.

This chain links TRBV19 with TRBJ1-5; a weak D match, TRBD1 (6 bases). Trimming removed 4 bases from V and 0 bases from J, with 10 bases in between. This CDR3 region has 15 residues. Germline V lookup: CDR1 LNHDA, CDR2 SQIVND (reference sequence). CDR3 nucleotides: TGTGCCAGTAGTACAGGACAGTATAGCAATCAGCCCCAGCATTTT. As protein: CASSTGQYSNQPQHF.

This clone was counted only a few times. The V and J genes are TRBV7-2 and TRBJ2-1; D not resolved. CDR3 length equals 13 residues. From germline, CDR1 is SGHTA and CDR2 FQGNSA. V lost 1 base and J 6 bases, leaving 7 bases between the germline ends. CDR3 protein: CASSLGPGNEQFF. The CDR3 region has the DNA TGTGCCAGCAGCTTAGGGCCCGGCAATGAGCAGTTCTTC.

This clone was observed once. The gene calls are TRBV5-1 and TRBJ2-3; TRBD2 might be the D (6 bases). CDR1 is SGHRS and CDR2 is YFSETQ in the germline V gene. V lost 1 base to trimming and J lost 4 bases, with 10 bases between them. The CDR3 runs 14 residues. The CDR3 DNA follows: TGCGCCAGCAGCTTGCGCGGGATCGCAGATACGCAGTATTTT. Translation: CASSLRGIADTQYF.